The 4 T cell receptor beta chains below were found in one sample sequenced in a study of cytomegalovirus exposure and HLA in healthy donors. PCR was performed using 60 Vbeta and 13 Jbeta primers. The protocol was immunoSEQ multiplex PCR, while the TCRdb copy is restricted to in-frame clones and leaves out a portion. The sample yields about 96,000 clones, 60% to 75% seen once. The sequenced material came from PBMCs. The receptors here all came from a woman between 65 and 79 years old in good health and CMV-seropositive.

The chain links TRBV28 to TRBJ1-5, with 7 bases fitting TRBD1. Germline lookup yields CDR1 MDHEN and CDR2 SYDVKM. After removal of 4 bases from V and 0 bases from J, the junction contained 15 bases not matched to a gene. The CDR3 runs to 19 residues. The CDR3 DNA follows: TGTGCCAGCAGTTACGAATTTAGACAGGGTTGGTATAGCAATCAGCCCCAGCATTTT. Its protein is CASSYEFRQGWYSNQPQHF. Combining the CDR3 with reference TRBV28 and TRBJ1-5 gives the whole variable domain DVKVTQSSRYLVKRTGEKVFLECVQDMDHENMFWYRQDPGLGLRLIYFSYDVKMKEKGDIPEGYSVSREKKERFSLILESASTNQTSMYLCASSYEFRQGWYSNQPQHFGDGTRLSIL.

The chain combines TRBV19 with TRBJ1-3; tentatively, D is TRBD1 (5 bases). The V and J ends lost 3 bases and 0 bases respectively, with 9 bases between them. The CDR3 has 15 residues. Germline CDR1 LNHDA, CDR2 SQIVND (reference sequence). The CDR3 bases are TGTGCCAGTAGTATGGACAAGAGCTCTGGAAACACCATATATTTT. It is translated as CASSMDKSSGNTIYF. Full variable domain (missing parts from reference TRBV19 and TRBJ1-3): DGGITQSPKYLFRKEGQNVTLSCEQNLNHDAMYWYRQDPGQGLRLIYYSQIVNDFQKGDIAEGYSVSREKKESFPLTVTSAQKNPTAFYLCASSMDKSSGNTIYFGEGSWLTVV.

The gene calls are TRBV2 and TRBJ1-5; D gene uncertain. The CDR3 sequence is 14 residues long. The germline V gene encodes CDR1 SNHLY and CDR2 FYNNEI. Trimming took 4 bases from V and 5 from J, leaving 12 bases between them. Here the CDR3 DNA reads TGTGCCAGCAGTGCGTCAGGTTATTATCAGCCCCAGCATTTT. Protein sequence: CASSASGYYQPQHF.

V and J are TRBV27 and TRBJ2-7; TRBD2 agrees at 15 bases. From germline, CDR1 is MNHEY and CDR2 SMNVEV (reference sequence). The trim removed 4 bases at V and 0 bases at J, leaving 10 bases unmatched. There are 19 residues in the CDR3. The CDR3 protein is CASSSITGLAGGISYEQYF. DNA for the CDR3: TGTGCCAGCAGTTCAATAACGGGACTAGCGGGGGGTATCTCCTACGAGCAGTACTTC.